The next 2 T cell receptor beta chains were all read from a single sample in a study of human thymus T cells (dated by TCRdb to the early 2020s). Library method: the immunoSEQ multiplex PCR assay. This is the immuneACCESS table as TCRdb keeps it, with only in-frame sequences that have V and J called. A part of the clones is gone; compared with another copy, unresolved V genes explain less than half, and the rest is unexplained. In this sample the table shows 45,000 to 75,000 clones, around 94% of which occur a single time. The ten largest clones represent about 6.5% of the sample. Sequenced input: blood. The receptors originated from a boy less than two years old with a congenital heart defect but otherwise immunologically healthy.

V usage is TRBV7-9 and J usage is TRBJ2-3; D is perhaps TRBD1 (6 bases). The CDR3 sequence is 14 residues long. Trimming shortened V by 3 bases and J by 6 bases, and 13 bases separated the two germline ends. Germline V gene data show CDR1 as SEHNR and CDR2 as FQNEAQ (reference sequence). CDR3 protein: CASSFRGPSDTQYF. CDR3 bases: TGTGCCAGCAGCTTCAGGGGCCCGTCGGATACGCAGTATTTT.

The chain joins TRBV5-1 to TRBJ2-3; TRBD1 aligns across 10 bases. With 7 bases clipped from V and 5 bases from J, the junction kept 10 bases outside the gene matches. The CDR3 contains 15 residues. Germline values: CDR1 SGHRS, CDR2 YFSETQ. The DNA for the CDR3 is TGCGCCAGCCGACGGGACAGGGGAATCCTAGATACGCAGTATTTT. As protein: CASRRDRGILDTQYF.